A selection of T cell receptor beta chains follows, all from one sample in a study of blood T cell repertoires in COVID-19. Data came from immunoSEQ multiplex PCR; TCRdb stores just in-frame clones and leaves some out. The data show over 150,000 clones, over 70% seen once. Sequenced sample: peripheral blood. The receptors come from a middle-aged woman with COVID-19, enrolled during active disease. CDR3s include the opening cysteine and the closing phenylalanine or tryptophan. A D gene is named only where the DNA matches it firmly. Clone sizes are given selectively: once, few, many, or a class where the clone is expanded.

d_gene,j_gene,abundance,v_gene,CDR3aa,CDR3nt
TRBD1,TRBJ1-6,.,TRBV19,CASGKTGTGNSPLHF,TGTGCCAGTGGGAAAACCGGGACAGGGAATTCACCCCTCCACTTT
TRBD2,TRBJ2-7,.,TRBV7-3,CASSLKTREGYEQYF,TGTGCCAGCAGCTTAAAAACTCGGGAGGGCTACGAGCAGTACTTC
.,TRBJ2-1,.,TRBV27,CASGGSQPRLGHEQFF,TGTGCCAGCGGGGGGAGTCAACCACGCTTGGGTCATGAGCAGTTCTTC
.,TRBJ2-1,.,TRBV25-1,CASTVGVGDEQFF,TGTGCCAGCACGGTCGGGGTCGGGGATGAGCAGTTCTTC
.,TRBJ2-7,.,TRBV5-4,CASASQGSALTYEQYF,TGTGCCAGCGCATCGCAGGGTTCGGCTCTGACCTACGAGCAGTACTTC
.,TRBJ2-1,.,TRBV3-1/TRBV3-2,CASSQDSSIDNEQFF,TGTGCCAGCAGCCAAGATTCATCTATTGACAATGAGCAGTTCTTC
TRBD2,TRBJ2-5,.,TRBV10-2,CASSTQRGGETQYF,TGCGCCAGCAGTACTCAACGGGGGGGGGAGACCCAGTACTTC
TRBD1,TRBJ2-5,.,TRBV9,CASSVVDRVVETQYF,TGTGCCAGCAGCGTAGTGGACAGGGTCGTAGAGACCCAGTACTTC
.,TRBJ2-1,.,TRBV6-5,CATQGQRTYNEQFF,TGTGCTACTCAGGGGCAGCGTACCTACAATGAGCAGTTCTTC
.,TRBJ1-5,.,TRBV5-4,CASSLEGERPQHF,TGTGCCAGCAGCTTGGAGGGGGAACGGCCCCAGCATTTT
.,TRBJ2-7,.,TRBV4-1,CASSQGGTEAYEQYF,TGCGCCAGCAGCCAAGGCGGGACGGAAGCCTACGAGCAGTACTTC
TRBD2,TRBJ2-1,.,TRBV19,CATLPSGGAGNEQFF,TGTGCCACCCTCCCGAGCGGGGGGGCCGGAAATGAGCAGTTCTTC
.,TRBJ1-2,.,TRBV12-5,CASSLTYGYTF,TGTGCTAGTAGTCTAACTTATGGCTACACCTTC
.,TRBJ2-1,.,TRBV5-5,CASSLVSGTEQFF,TGTGCCAGCAGCTTGGTTAGCGGAACTGAGCAGTTCTTC
.,TRBJ1-1,.,TRBV28,CASSLVGRNTEAFF,TGTGCCAGCAGTTTAGTTGGCCGGAACACTGAAGCTTTCTTT
TRBD1,TRBJ1-5,.,TRBV3-1/TRBV3-2,CASSQDPQGRQPQHF,TGTGCCAGCAGCCAAGATCCACAGGGGCGCCAGCCCCAGCATTTT
.,TRBJ1-2,.,TRBV27,CASRQGGGYTF,TGTGCCAGCAGGCAGGGCGGCGGCTACACCTTC
.,TRBJ2-3,.,TRBV5-5,CASSGPLRRGPSLSTDTQYF,TGTGCCAGCAGCGGACCTCTAAGGAGGGGCCCCTCCCTATCCACAGATACGCAGTATTTT
TRBD2,TRBJ2-1,.,TRBV18,CASSPRISGGQNEQFF,TGTGCCAGCTCACCACGGATTAGCGGGGGGCAGAATGAGCAGTTCTTC
.,TRBJ1-2,.,TRBV5-1,CASSLLGGNYGYTF,TGCGCCAGCAGCTTATTGGGGGGTAACTATGGCTACACCTTC
TRBD2,TRBJ2-3,.,TRBV3-1/TRBV3-2,CASSRVLAGGPDTQYF,TGTGCCAGCAGCCGGGTCCTAGCGGGAGGGCCTGATACGCAGTATTTT
TRBD2,TRBJ2-7,.,TRBV19,CATSGLAGGEQYF,TGTGCCACTAGCGGGCTAGCGGGAGGCGAGCAGTACTTC
.,TRBJ2-3,.,TRBV4-1,CASSQEDGGANTDTQYF,TGCGCCAGCAGCCAAGAGGATGGGGGGGCCAACACAGATACGCAGTATTTT
.,TRBJ2-4,.,TRBV27,CASSLSGFLAKNIQYF,TGTGCCAGCAGTTTATCCGGGTTCCTAGCCAAAAACATTCAGTACTTC
TRBD2,TRBJ2-5,few,TRBV10-1,CASSNGRAQYF,TGCGCCAGCAGTAACGGGAGGGCCCAGTACTTC
TRBD2,TRBJ2-7,.,TRBV3-1/TRBV3-2,CASSQSSGGSPRGFSYEQYF,TGTGCCAGCAGCCAATCTAGCGGGGGGTCCCCCCGGGGGTTCTCCTACGAGCAGTACTTC
.,TRBJ2-5,.,TRBV10-3,CAISESRGGETQYF,TGTGCCATCAGTGAGTCGCGGGGCGGAGAGACCCAGTACTTC
.,TRBJ2-7,once,TRBV6-5,CASNQAGPLREQYF,TGTGCCAGCAACCAAGCGGGCCCACTACGGGAGCAGTACTTC
.,TRBJ2-7,few,TRBV3-1/TRBV3-2,CASSGDSTYEQYF,TGTGCCAGCAGCGGGGACTCGACCTACGAGCAGTACTTC
TRBD1,TRBJ2-5,.,TRBV10-3,CAISDTGESTQYF,TGTGCCATCAGTGATACAGGGGAAAGCACCCAGTACTTC